The 30 T cell receptor beta chains given below trace back to one sample, sequenced in a study of technical replicates of blood from a few donors. This table comes from immunoSEQ multiplex PCR, and its TCRdb copy is limited to in-frame clones, with some not included. The repertoire holds 75,000 to 90,000 clones, about 93% seen once, with roughly 0.27% in the top ten. Specimen: T cells isolated from PBMCs. All receptors derive from a human donor in good health.

The chain uses TRBV11-2 and TRBJ2-7; D gene unclear. The CDR3 has 15 amino acids. Looked up from germline, CDR1 is SGHAT and CDR2 is FQNNGV. The V and J ends lost 1 base and 5 bases respectively, with 15 bases between them. CDR3: CASSLGLARLNEQYF. The CDR3 nucleotides are TGTGCCAGCAGCTTAGGATTGGCGAGGCTTAACGAGCAGTACTTC.

The chain has TRBV30 and TRBJ1-5; no reliable D call. V was clipped by 2 bases and J by 4 bases, with 15 bases between them. Looked up from germline, CDR1 is GTSNPN and CDR2 is SVGIG (reference sequence). CDR3 length: 15 amino acids. As DNA, the CDR3 is TGTGCCTGGAGTCCGGAAATGGGAGGGAATCAGCCCCAGCATTTT. The encoded protein is CAWSPEMGGNQPQHF.

J is TRBJ2-5 and V is TRBV30; D is perhaps TRBD1 (7 bases). Trimming removed 4 bases at V and 2 bases at J, with 23 bases between. The germline V gene has CDR1 GTSNPN and CDR2 SVGIG (reference sequence). The CDR3 has 17 amino acids. As DNA, the CDR3 is TGTGCCTGGACTAACCCCCAGGGGGGTATTCCTCAAGAGACCCAGTACTTC. This encodes CAWTNPQGGIPQETQYF.

The chain uses TRBV6-1 and TRBJ1-2; 7 bases fit TRBD1. After removal of 8 bases from V and 4 bases from J, the junction contained 7 bases not matched to a gene. The CDR3 runs to 13 residues. Germline-derived CDR1 and CDR2 are MNHNS and SASEGT. For the CDR3, the DNA is TGTGCCAGCGATAGACAGGGCCTCTATGGCTACACCTTC. Its translation is CASDRQGLYGYTF.

The chain couples TRBV27 to TRBJ2-7; TRBD1 is a possible D gene (5 bases). Germline V gives CDR1 MNHEY, CDR2 SMNVEV (reference sequence). The germline V and J ends were trimmed by 0 bases and 3 bases, with 9 bases remaining between them. The CDR3 has 14 amino acids. CDR3 in amino acids: CASSLSAGNYEQYF. The CDR3 bases are TGTGCCAGCAGTTTATCGGCAGGGAACTACGAGCAGTACTTC.

The chain uses TRBV6-1 and TRBJ2-7; 7 bases line up with TRBD1. This CDR3 region has 15 residues. V trimming: 7 bases; J trimming: 3 bases; junction bases outside the gene matches: 12. Germline V CDR1 and CDR2: MNHNS, SASEGT. The CDR3 loop reads CASTFTGDPYYEQYF. In DNA, the CDR3 is TGTGCCAGCACTTTTACAGGGGATCCCTACTACGAGCAGTACTTC.

This chain connects TRBV5-5 to TRBJ2-5; D may be TRBD1 (6 bases). From germline, CDR1 is SGHKS and CDR2 YYEKEE (reference sequence). This CDR3 contains 13 residues. V was clipped by 4 bases and J by 5 bases, with 12 bases between them. CDR3 protein: CASSRGGRETQYF. Here the CDR3 DNA reads TGTGCCAGCAGCCGAGGGGGTCGGGAGACCCAGTACTTC. Full variable domain (outside the CDR3, taken from reference TRBV5-5 and TRBJ2-5): DAGVTQSPTHLIKTRGQQVTLRCSPISGHKSVSWYQQVLGQGPQFIFQYYEKEERGRGNFPDRFSARQFPNYSSELNVNALLLGDSALYLCASSRGGRETQYFGPGTRLLVL.

The chain couples TRBV5-1 to TRBJ2-2; possible D gene TRBD1, 5 bases. CDR1 is SGHRS and CDR2 is YFSETQ in the germline V gene. With 1 base removed from V and 6 bases from J, the gap between germline ends came to 19 bases. The CDR3 extends over 17 amino acids. CDR3: CASSLQRRLQGAGELFF. CDR3 sequence (DNA): TGCGCCAGCAGCTTGCAGCGACGCCTCCAAGGGGCCGGGGAGCTGTTTTTT.

The chain recombines TRBV25-1 with TRBJ1-1, with D unresolved. The CDR3 has 11 residues. Trimming shortened V by 3 bases and J by 9 bases, and 8 bases separated the two germline ends. Germline CDR1 and CDR2: MGHDK and SYGVNS. DNA for the CDR3: TGTGCCAGCAGTGAGGCAGGAAAAGCTTTCTTT. Translating gives CASSEAGKAFF.

The J gene is TRBJ2-7, the V gene TRBV19; D is unclear. Trimming took 7 bases from V and 0 from J, leaving 22 bases between them. The germline V gene encodes CDR1 LNHDA and CDR2 SQIVND (reference sequence). There are 17 residues in the CDR3. CDR3 loop: CASKASFGANNSYEQYF. In nucleotides, the CDR3 is TGTGCCAGTAAGGCGAGTTTCGGAGCGAACAACTCCTACGAGCAGTACTTC. The whole variable domain, filled in from reference TRBV19 and TRBJ2-7, reads DGGITQSPKYLFRKEGQNVTLSCEQNLNHDAMYWYRQDPGQGLRLIYYSQIVNDFQKGDIAEGYSVSREKKESFPLTVTSAQKNPTAFYLCASKASFGANNSYEQYFGPGTRLTVT.

The gene calls are TRBV28 and TRBJ1-5; 8 bases map to TRBD1. The CDR3 length is 15 residues. Germline assignment: CDR1 MDHEN and CDR2 SYDVKM. V trimming: 6 bases; J trimming: 2 bases; junction bases outside the gene matches: 6. Here the CDR3 DNA reads TGTGCCAGCAGGCCGACAGGGGCCGGCAATCAGCCCCAGCATTTT. Its protein is CASRPTGAGNQPQHF.

The table lists this clone with a few counts. V usage is TRBV29-1 and J usage is TRBJ2-3, with TRBD1 identical over 7 bases. Losses at the gene ends were 6 bases for V and 2 bases for J; bases not matched to a gene: 8. The CDR3 sequence is 14 residues long. CDR1 is SQVTM, CDR2 ANQGSEA, per germline. The CDR3 spells CSVLRGGITDTQYF. Here the CDR3 DNA reads TGCAGCGTCCTCCGAGGGGGCATCACAGATACGCAGTATTTT.

A few counts support this clone. The rearrangement joins TRBV11-2 to TRBJ2-7, with D perhaps TRBD2 (6 bases). V was cut by 5 bases and J by 3 bases, with 20 bases left in between. The length of the CDR3 is 16 residues. The germline V gene has CDR1 SGHAT and CDR2 FQNNGV. The CDR3 region has the DNA TGTGCCAGCAGCCGCCGTGGGCGGGACGCGTACTACGAGCAGTACTTC. Translated: CASSRRGRDAYYEQYF.

This rearrangement joins TRBV6-5 to TRBJ2-7, with 7 nucleotides matching TRBD1. With 2 bases clipped from V and 4 bases from J, the junction kept 8 bases outside the gene matches. Germline V gene lookup returns CDR1 MNHEY and CDR2 SVGAGI. The CDR3 has 15 amino acids. In DNA, the CDR3 is TGTGCCAGCAGTTACCTCGGGACAGTTCGGTACGAGCAGTACTTC. Protein: CASSYLGTVRYEQYF.

The chain employs TRBV4-1 and TRBJ1-2, with D possibly matching TRBD1 (6 bases). The CDR3 is 15 amino acids. The germline V gene encodes CDR1 MGHRA and CDR2 YSYEKL. Trimming removed 2 bases from V and 5 bases from J, with 15 bases in between. The CDR3 DNA sequence: TGCGCCAGCAGCCAAATGGACAGCTCTTTATATGGCTACACCTTC. Residues: CASSQMDSSLYGYTF.

The chain carries TRBV5-1 and TRBJ2-1; tentative D call: TRBD2 (6 bases). The germline gives CDR1 SGHRS, CDR2 YFSETQ. V was trimmed by 5 bases and J by 5 bases, leaving 14 bases between them. This CDR3 has 14 amino acids. For the CDR3, the DNA is TGCGCCAGCAGTGGGACTGTTTCCAACAATGAGCAGTTCTTC. It translates to CASSGTVSNNEQFF.

This clone was seen a single time. The genes are TRBV11-2 and TRBJ2-2; D possibly corresponds to TRBD1 (5 bases). V lost 2 bases, J lost 0 bases, and 10 bases lay in between. The CDR3 consists of 16 residues. Germline V CDR1 and CDR2: SGHAT, FQNNGV. The CDR3 sequence is CASSLIRGSNTGELFF. The CDR3 DNA sequence: TGTGCCAGCAGCTTAATTAGGGGTTCGAACACCGGGGAGCTGTTTTTT.

This chain connects TRBV4-1 to TRBJ2-7; 11 nucleotides match TRBD2. Germline V lookup: CDR1 MGHRA, CDR2 YSYEKL. The CDR3 length is 16 residues. V gave up 0 bases and J gave up 6 bases; unmatched junction bases: 7. CDR3 region: CASSQEGTSGRGEQYF. CDR3 sequence (DNA): TGCGCCAGCAGCCAAGAGGGAACTAGCGGGAGAGGCGAGCAGTACTTC.

The rearrangement uses TRBV5-4 and TRBJ2-3; TRBD2 aligns across 11 bases. Looked up from germline, CDR1 is SGHNT and CDR2 is YYREEE (reference sequence). The V gene end was trimmed by 4 bases and the J gene end by 6 bases; junction bases not matched to a gene: 7. This CDR3 comprises 15 residues. This CDR3 reads CASSLSPSGGDTQYF. The CDR3 DNA reads as TGTGCCAGCAGCCTTAGCCCTAGCGGGGGGGATACGCAGTATTTT.

This rearrangement joins TRBV9 to TRBJ1-5, with TRBD1 matching over 7 bases. The CDR3 extends over 15 amino acids. CDR1 and CDR2 (germline): SGDLS, YYNGEE. The V gene end was trimmed by 3 bases and the J gene end by 5 bases; junction bases not matched to a gene: 8. The chain's CDR3 is CASSAETGPHQPQHF. CDR3 bases: TGTGCCAGCAGCGCCGAGACAGGGCCGCATCAGCCCCAGCATTTT.

The chain combines TRBV6-4 with TRBJ2-7, with D possibly being TRBD1 (5 bases). The CDR3 is made up of 13 amino acids. Germline-derived CDR1 and CDR2 are MRHNA and SNTAGT. The V gene lost 6 bases and the J gene lost 5 bases, with 14 bases spanning the gap. DNA of the CDR3: TGTGCCAGCAGCGGCCTCAGGGTGGACGAGCAGTACTTC. It yields the protein CASSGLRVDEQYF.

The chain has TRBV28 and TRBJ2-7; D is unresolved. The CDR3 has 16 residues. The germline V and J ends were trimmed by 5 bases and 0 bases, with 17 bases remaining between them. Germline CDR1 reads MDHEN; CDR2 reads SYDVKM. The CDR3 region has the DNA TGTGCCAGCAGTCCCCCCGTTATACTTACCTCCTACGAGCAGTACTTC. It yields the protein CASSPPVILTSYEQYF.

This clone was observed a few times. This chain joins TRBV5-8 and TRBJ1-1; no reliable D call. Trimming cost V 1 base and J 9 bases, with 13 bases left between them. Germline-derived CDR1 and CDR2 are SGHTS and YDEGEE. The CDR3 consists of 13 residues. DNA of the CDR3: TGTGCCAGCAGCTTGAAGGGAGCGTTCCAAGCTTTCTTT. It yields the protein CASSLKGAFQAFF. The full variable domain, completed using reference TRBV5-8 and TRBJ1-1, is EAGVTQSPTHLIKTRGQQATLRCSPISGHTSVYWYQQALGLGLQFLLWYDEGEERNRGNFPPRFSGRQFPNYSSELNVNALELEDSALYLCASSLKGAFQAFFGQGTRLTVV.

The J gene is TRBJ1-4, the V gene TRBV25-1; tentatively, D is TRBD1 (5 bases). Trimming cost V 10 bases and J 4 bases, with 13 bases left between them. The germline gives CDR1 MGHDK, CDR2 SYGVNS. CDR3 length equals 13 residues. CDR3 in amino acids: CATGGGSNEKLFF. CDR3 nucleotides: TGTGCCACCGGGGGGGGTAGTAATGAAAAACTGTTTTTT.

In DNA, the CDR3 is TGTGCCAGCAGTTTTTCCCAGGGAACTGATGAGCAGTTCTTC. It translates to CASSFSQGTDEQFF. The chain uses TRBV28 and TRBJ2-1; a weak D match, TRBD1 (5 bases). The germline V gene encodes CDR1 MDHEN and CDR2 SYDVKM. This CDR3 region has 14 residues. Trimming left V 3 bases short and J 8 bases short, with 14 bases between.

This clone was observed a handful of times. V is TRBV7-9 and J is TRBJ1-2, with D possibly TRBD1 on 6 matching bases. The CDR3 runs 16 residues. V was clipped by 4 bases and J by 8 bases, with 23 bases between them. Germline V gene data show CDR1 as SEHNR and CDR2 as FQNEAQ (reference sequence). CDR3 amino acids: CASSSPSGGPGRGYTF. CDR3 in DNA: TGTGCCAGCAGCTCCCCCTCCGGGGGGCCGGGGCGAGGCTACACCTTC.

This chain uses TRBV5-1 with TRBJ2-1; TRBD1 might be the D (5 bases). The CDR3 extends over 14 amino acids. Germline V gene lookup returns CDR1 SGHRS and CDR2 YFSETQ. The V gene lost 0 bases and the J gene lost 9 bases, with 13 bases spanning the gap. This chain's CDR3 is CASSLGGSLGEQFF. As DNA, the CDR3 is TGCGCCAGCAGCTTGGGGGGCAGCCTGGGTGAGCAGTTCTTC.

The rearrangement links TRBV5-1 to TRBJ2-3, with 13 bases fitting TRBD2. The CDR3 consists of 17 residues. V gave up 2 bases and J gave up 4 bases; unmatched junction bases: 7. Germline V lookup: CDR1 SGHRS, CDR2 YFSETQ. CDR3 residues: CASSFHTSGRAADTQYF. The CDR3 nucleotides read TGCGCCAGCAGCTTCCATACTAGCGGGAGGGCCGCAGATACGCAGTATTTT.

The rearrangement uses TRBV4-1 and TRBJ1-1, with 8 bases fitting TRBD1. Per the germline V gene, CDR1 is MGHRA and CDR2 is YSYEKL. V lost 4 bases to trimming and J lost 5 bases; unmatched junction nucleotides: 9. The CDR3 is 15 amino acids. CDR3 nucleotides: TGCGCCAGCAGCCCACTCAACAGGGGGAAAACTGAAGCTTTCTTT. Translating gives CASSPLNRGKTEAFF.

The CDR3 sequence: CASSYHPGGPNTEAFF. The DNA for the CDR3 is TGTGCCAGCAGTTACCACCCGGGGGGACCTAACACTGAAGCTTTCTTT. The J gene is TRBJ1-1, the V gene TRBV6-6, with a weak D call TRBD1 (5 bases). Trimming pared 2 bases from V and 2 bases from J, leaving 15 bases between. Germline CDR1 and CDR2: MNHNY and SVGAGI (reference sequence). The CDR3 totals 16 residues.